A single count supports the clone carrying this T cell receptor (beta chain). This sample was taken from a study of blood T cell repertoires in COVID-19. At the level of the study: Acute and convalescent COVID-19 specimens originated in the United States, Italy and Spain.

CDR1 is MNHEY and CDR2 is SMNVEV in the germline V gene (reference sequence). The length of the CDR3 is 13 residues. Between the trimmed V and J ends, which lost 4 bases and 2 bases, there was a span of 8 bases. The protocol was immunoSEQ multiplex PCR, while the TCRdb copy is restricted to in-frame clones and leaves out a portion. The table lists about 310,000 clones, about 90% of them singletons, with about 8% in the top ten. The sequenced material came from peripheral blood. This receptor was taken from a woman between 45 and 65 years old who had recovered from COVID-19. The chain employs TRBV27 and TRBJ2-5; no clear D gene. The CDR3 nucleotides are TGTGCCAGCAGTTCAAACCTACAAGAGACCCAGTACTTC. It specifies CASSSNLQETQYF.